The 27 T cell receptor beta chains below were found in one sample sequenced in a study of blood T cell repertoires in COVID-19. Here immunoSEQ multiplex PCR was the method, and the copy in TCRdb shows in-frame clones only, minus some. The table has about 64,000 clones, over 75% seen once. The specimen was peripheral blood. All receptors derive from a man over 45 with active COVID-19.

The chain is built from TRBV5-5 and TRBJ2-4, with 8 bases matching TRBD1. CDR3 length equals 14 residues. Germline V CDR1 and CDR2: SGHKS, YYEKEE (reference sequence). J was trimmed by 9 bases and V by 0 bases; bases with no gene match: 5. CDR3 sequence: CASSLEGQDRIQYF. CDR3 sequence (DNA): TGTGCCAGCAGCTTGGAGGGACAGGACCGCATTCAGTACTTC.

The chain combines TRBV5-1 with TRBJ1-1; 10 positions agree with TRBD1. The CDR3 is 16 residues long. V lost 3 bases and J lost 1; bases outside the gene matches: 6. Germline lookup yields CDR1 SGHRS and CDR2 YFSETQ. This CDR3 reads CASSSTGGRGNTEAFF. The DNA of the CDR3 is TGCGCCAGCAGCTCGACAGGGGGCCGAGGGAACACTGAAGCTTTCTTT.

This chain connects TRBV28 to TRBJ2-1; D gene uncertain. The germline V gene encodes CDR1 MDHEN and CDR2 SYDVKM. The CDR3 spans 15 residues. V shed 5 bases and J shed 5 bases, with 16 bases lying between them. CDR3 amino acids: CASSTPGSTNNEQFF. The CDR3 DNA reads as TGTGCCAGCAGTACTCCCGGGTCCACGAACAATGAGCAGTTCTTC.

This clone was seen a handful of times. This chain connects TRBV5-4 to TRBJ2-7, with D tentatively TRBD2 (5 bases). Trimming left V 7 bases short and J 0 bases short, with 17 bases between. Per germline, CDR1 SGHNT and CDR2 YYREEE (reference sequence). CDR3 size: 15 residues. The CDR3 here is CASSRGGFSSYEQYF. The CDR3 coding sequence is TGTGCCAGCTCACGCGGCGGGTTTAGCTCCTACGAGCAGTACTTC. Full variable domain (missing parts from reference TRBV5-4 and TRBJ2-7): ETGVTQSPTHLIKTRGQQVTLRCSSQSGHNTVSWYQQALGQGPQFIFQYYREEENGRGNFPPRFSGLQFPNYSSELNVNALELDDSALYLCASSRGGFSSYEQYFGPGTRLTVT.

The chain recombines TRBV7-2 with TRBJ2-1; 9 bases align to TRBD2. The CDR3 spans 14 residues. Germline V gene data show CDR1 as SGHTA and CDR2 as FQGNSA. Germline trimming cut 11 bases from V and 9 bases from J; bases unmatched to any gene: 14. CDR3 protein: CASTRREGRLEQFF. Here the CDR3 DNA reads TGTGCCTCCACTAGGCGGGAGGGCCGGCTTGAGCAGTTCTTC.

The CDR3: CASSRRAGPAGANVLTF. The CDR3 DNA reads as TGTGCCAGCAGCCGGCGAGCCGGCCCAGCGGGGGCCAACGTCCTGACTTTC. This chain uses TRBV5-5 with TRBJ2-6; no clear D. Germline values: CDR1 SGHKS, CDR2 YYEKEE (reference sequence). The CDR3 has 17 amino acids. Trimming pared 4 bases from V and 4 bases from J, leaving 18 bases between.

V is TRBV6-2 or TRBV6-3 and J is TRBJ2-1, with D tentatively TRBD2 (6 bases). CDR1 and CDR2 from the germline V gene are MNHEY and SVGEGT. With 4 bases removed from V and 14 bases from J, the gap between germline ends came to 18 bases. This CDR3 has 13 residues. The CDR3 sequence: CASSSSRRGMEFF. For the CDR3, the DNA is TGTGCCAGCAGTTCCAGCCGCCGCGGGATGGAGTTCTTC.

On this clone: Distinct nucleotide sequences in the sample also encode this CDR3. The chain joins TRBV7-2 to TRBJ2-5; 10 nucleotides line up with TRBD1. The germline gives CDR1 SGHTA, CDR2 FQGNSA. The CDR3 loop spans 15 amino acids. J gave up 3 bases and V 0 bases, and 1 base lay outside the gene matches. CDR3 residues: CASSLAGTGEETQYF. For the CDR3, the DNA is TGTGCCAGCAGCTTAGCCGGGACAGGGGAAGAGACCCAGTACTTC. Full variable domain (outside the CDR3, taken from reference TRBV7-2 and TRBJ2-5): GAGVSQSPSNKVTEKGKDVELRCDPISGHTALYWYRQSLGQGLEFLIYFQGNSAPDKSGLPSDRFSAERTGGSVSTLTIQRTQQEDSAVYLCASSLAGTGEETQYFGPGTRLLVL.

This clone showed up just a few times. This sequence joins TRBV5-5 and TRBJ2-1; 7 bases agree with TRBD2. This CDR3 is built from 16 residues. Germline V gives CDR1 SGHKS, CDR2 YYEKEE (reference sequence). The V and J ends lost 1 base and 4 bases, in that order; junction bases with no gene match: 8. Here the CDR3 DNA reads TGTGCCAGCAGCTTGAGGGCGGGAGTGGCGTACAATGAGCAGTTCTTC. Translating it yields CASSLRAGVAYNEQFF. The complete variable domain, with remaining parts taken from reference TRBV5-5 and TRBJ2-1, reads DAGVTQSPTHLIKTRGQQVTLRCSPISGHKSVSWYQQVLGQGPQFIFQYYEKEERGRGNFPDRFSARQFPNYSSELNVNALLLGDSALYLCASSLRAGVAYNEQFFGPGTRLTVL.

The chain is built from TRBV4-1 and TRBJ2-7; 9 bases match TRBD2. This CDR3 is 15 amino acids long. V lost 0 bases, J lost 3 bases, and 3 bases stayed unmatched. Looked up from germline, CDR1 is MGHRA and CDR2 is YSYEKL. The CDR3 here is CASSQELAGYYEQYF. DNA of the CDR3: TGCGCCAGCAGCCAAGAGCTAGCGGGATACTACGAGCAGTACTTC.

The V gene is TRBV5-4, the J gene TRBJ2-7; 10 bases fit TRBD1. Germline CDR1 is SGHNT and CDR2 is YYREEE (reference sequence). The CDR3 length is 16 residues. V shed 4 bases and J 4 bases; nucleotides not matched to a gene: 11. The CDR3: CASSPGPTGGQYEQYF. In DNA, the CDR3 is TGTGCCAGCAGCCCGGGACCGACAGGGGGCCAGTACGAGCAGTACTTC.

J is TRBJ1-2 and V is TRBV5-1; 7 bases are shared with TRBD1. This CDR3 is built from 16 residues. V shed 3 bases and J 0 bases; nucleotides not matched to a gene: 8. Germline assignment: CDR1 SGHRS and CDR2 YFSETQ. The CDR3 DNA sequence: TGCGCCAGCAGCTCGAGGGGGCGCTCGGCTAACTATGGCTACACCTTC. Encoded protein: CASSSRGRSANYGYTF.

The chain recombines TRBV7-8 with TRBJ2-7; D uncertain. Germline loops: CDR1 SGHVS, CDR2 FQNEAQ. The CDR3 runs 13 residues. V dropped 1 base and J dropped 3 bases, with 7 bases sitting between them. CDR3 in DNA: TGTGCCAGCAGCTTAGGGCAGAACTACGAGCAGTACTTC. It specifies CASSLGQNYEQYF.

The chain couples TRBV5-4 to TRBJ2-1; the D gene is possibly TRBD1 (7 bases). Germline CDR1 and CDR2: SGHNT and YYREEE (reference sequence). V lost 0 bases and J lost 8, with 15 bases in between. CDR3 size: 15 residues. The CDR3: CASSLAGQGGDEQFF. CDR3 DNA: TGTGCCAGCAGCTTGGCAGGGCAGGGGGGCGATGAGCAGTTCTTC.

The chain carries TRBV5-8 and TRBJ1-5; D is ambiguous. The CDR3 is 17 amino acids. Germline V gene data show CDR1 as SGHTS and CDR2 as YDEGEE. The germline V and J ends were trimmed by 2 bases and 3 bases, with 18 bases remaining between them. CDR3 in amino acids: CASSLNIAGSLNQPQHF. CDR3 nucleotides: TGTGCCAGCAGCTTAAACATTGCCGGGTCCCTCAATCAGCCCCAGCATTTT.

The chain combines TRBV6-2 or TRBV6-3 with TRBJ2-1; the D gene is possibly TRBD1 (6 bases). Germline loops: CDR1 MNHEY, CDR2 SVGEGT. The ends were cut back, 5 bases at V and 6 bases at J, with 20 bases in the middle. CDR3 length: 16 residues. CDR3 residues: CASSKRGGLTSNEQFF. For the CDR3, the DNA is TGTGCCAGCAGTAAAAGAGGGGGATTAACCTCCAATGAGCAGTTCTTC.

The rearrangement links TRBV6-5 to TRBJ1-1; 11 nucleotides agree with TRBD1. Germline lookup yields CDR1 MNHEY and CDR2 SVGAGI. The J segment lost 4 bases and the V segment lost 6 bases, leaving 7 bases of the junction unmatched. CDR3 length: 15 residues. CDR3 protein: CASRMTGTGGTEAFF. The CDR3 coding sequence is TGTGCCAGCAGAATGACCGGGACAGGGGGCACTGAAGCTTTCTTT.

The rearrangement joins TRBV7-9 to TRBJ2-3, with 7 bases fitting TRBD1. Germline CDR1 reads SEHNR; CDR2 reads FQNEAQ (reference sequence). Trimming at V came to 5 bases and at J to 1 base, leaving 9 bases not matched to a gene. The CDR3 has 16 amino acids. CDR3 amino acids: CASSPLQGKGTDTQYF. The CDR3 bases are TGTGCCAGCAGCCCCTTACAGGGGAAGGGCACAGATACGCAGTATTTT.

This clone was observed a few times. The chain has TRBV7-2 and TRBJ1-6, with D possibly matching TRBD1 (6 bases). V dropped 5 bases and J dropped 14 bases, with 16 bases sitting between them. Germline V gene data show CDR1 as SGHTA and CDR2 as FQGNSA. The CDR3 runs to 13 residues. This chain's CDR3 is CASSASPGQSLHF. Here the CDR3 DNA reads TGTGCCAGCAGCGCGAGTCCCGGACAGTCCCTCCACTTT.

The rearrangement uses TRBV18 and TRBJ1-4, with 11 bases that match TRBD1. The CDR3 is 15 amino acids. The V segment lost 3 bases and the J segment 8 bases; nucleotides outside the gene matches: 5. Germline CDR1 KGHSH, CDR2 LQKENI. The CDR3, as DNA: TGTGCCAGCTCACCGGGGACAGGGGGTCTCGAAAAACTGTTTTTT. Translating it yields CASSPGTGGLEKLFF.

The V gene is TRBV7-9, the J gene TRBJ2-1, with D possibly matching TRBD2 (5 bases). The CDR3 sequence is 14 residues long. Between the trimmed V and J ends, which lost 5 bases and 8 bases, there was a span of 16 bases. Germline V lookup: CDR1 SEHNR, CDR2 FQNEAQ (reference sequence). The CDR3 nucleotides are TGTGCCAGCAGCGACTATTCTCCCTTCGATGAGCAGTTCTTC. Its translation is CASSDYSPFDEQFF.

The chain combines TRBV28 with TRBJ1-1; D might be TRBD1 (5 bases). The CDR3 loop spans 14 amino acids. Germline CDR1 reads MDHEN; CDR2 reads SYDVKM. V dropped 3 bases and J dropped 1 base, with 9 bases sitting between them. This chain's CDR3 is CASSLGRGNTEAFF. In DNA, the CDR3 is TGTGCCAGCAGTTTGGGGCGGGGGAACACTGAAGCTTTCTTT.

CDR3 residues: CTSSPRLAAQETQYF. The CDR3 DNA follows: TGCACCAGCAGCCCCCGACTAGCGGCCCAAGAGACCCAGTACTTC. The V gene is TRBV1, the J gene TRBJ2-5; TRBD2 was called by the table and not checked on the DNA. TRBV1 corresponds to a pseudogene. The CDR3 totals 15 residues.

This chain connects TRBV7-9 to TRBJ2-3; D remains ambiguous. The V gene's germline CDR1 is SEHNR and CDR2 FQNEAQ (reference sequence). Trimming took 5 bases from V and 0 from J, leaving 9 bases between them. CDR3 length equals 14 residues. The CDR3 region has the DNA TGTGCCAGCAGCCCTGGGCTTAGCACAGATACGCAGTATTTT. Translating gives CASSPGLSTDTQYF.

The J gene is TRBJ1-3, the V gene TRBV9, with 10 positions matching TRBD1. Germline CDR1 SGDLS, CDR2 YYNGEE. V shed 0 bases and J 1 base; nucleotides not matched to a gene: 4. The CDR3 is made up of 17 amino acids. This CDR3 reads CASSVEGGQGSGNTIYF. The CDR3, as DNA: TGTGCCAGCAGCGTAGAGGGGGGACAGGGGTCTGGAAACACCATATATTTT.

The V and J genes are TRBV30 and TRBJ1-1; possibly TRBD1 for D (6 bases). CDR1 and CDR2 from the germline V gene are GTSNPN and SVGIG (reference sequence). Trimming took off 3 bases at V and 4 bases at J, with 12 bases between the two ends. This CDR3 spans 13 amino acids. In nucleotides, the CDR3 is TGTGCCTGGAGAACCAGGGGCACCACTGAAGCTTTCTTT. Protein product: CAWRTRGTTEAFF.

This clone appeared a few times. The rearrangement joins TRBV3-1 (or the pseudogene TRBV3-2) to TRBJ1-1; 8 positions match TRBD1. Germline trimming cut 6 bases from V and 3 bases from J; bases unmatched to any gene: 3. This CDR3 is 13 amino acids long. In germline, CDR1 is LGHDT, CDR2 YNNKEL (reference sequence). This chain's CDR3 is CASSEDRDTEAFF. The CDR3 DNA reads as TGTGCCAGCAGTGAGGACAGGGACACTGAAGCTTTCTTT.